This TCR beta chain was documented in a study of cytomegalovirus exposure and HLA in healthy donors. General study points: Later work found that TCR association rates differed between HLA loci; DRB1 had the most and HLA-C the fewest.

PCR amplification relied on 60 Vbeta primers (plus 13 Jbeta primers). TCRdb keeps only in-frame clones here, not all; method: immunoSEQ multiplex PCR. The table gives about 30,000 clones; the top ten clones make up around 4.9% of it. Turning to this clone: What it recognizes is unknown.

Trimming took 1 base from V and 3 from J, leaving 18 bases between them. The CDR3 covers 17 residues. From germline, CDR1 is SGHVS and CDR2 FQNEAQ. What was sequenced was PBMCs. V and J are TRBV7-8 and TRBJ1-1; D is perhaps TRBD1 (5 bases). The receptor comes from a female donor in good health and CMV-seronegative. The CDR3 reads CASSLVVGGVFDTEAFF. The CDR3 DNA reads as TGTGCCAGCAGCTTAGTCGTGGGGGGGGTTTTCGACACTGAAGCTTTCTTT.